This is a list of T cell receptor beta chains from one sample in a study of PD-1 blockade in classical Hodgkin lymphoma. TCRdb's table, derived via immunoSEQ multiplex PCR, lists solely in-frame clones and lacks some. This table holds fewer than 110,000 clones, around 89% found once. The material was peripheral blood mononuclear cells (PBMCs), obtained before the second cycle of nivolumab. These receptor sequences come from a human donor with classical Hodgkin lymphoma. Both conserved end residues are part of each CDR3.

>TRBJ2-7|TRBV25-1
CASIEDREPYEQYF
>TRBJ2-7|TRBV7-3
CASSLRASAREQYF
>TRBJ2-1|TRBV7-9
CASSGGNSGGLYNEQFF
>TRBJ2-5|TRBV6-1
CASISRLVGETQYF
>TRBJ1-1|TRBV25-1
CASSSQGAWAFF
>TRBJ2-1|TRBV4-2
CASSHNGLANEQFF
>TRBJ2-3|TRBV6-5
CASSRRLAGGDTQYF
>TRBJ2-5|TRBV19
CASSIRGVPSEQETQYF
>TRBJ1-3|TRBV28
CASSIRGESGNTIYF
>TRBJ2-5|TRBV7-9
CASSIGQGHETQYF
>TRBJ1-1|TRBV4-2
CASSLGTELEAFF
>TRBJ2-7|TRBV11-3
CASSLSGRAYEQYF
>TRBJ1-1|TRBV10-3
CAISRVGLQSTEAFF
>TRBJ2-1|TRBV6-5
CASGRGAENEQFF
>TRBJ1-3|TRBV7-2
CASSFNSGNTIYF
>TRBJ1-3|TRBV6-5
CASRYRGLDSGNTIYF
>TRBJ1-3|TRBV2
CASSEFWGSGNTIYF
>TRBJ2-5|TRBV5-1
CASSSRLAGGPKETQYF
>TRBJ2-5|TRBV7-2
CASSSAREFQETQYF
>TRBJ2-1|TRBV30
CAWRGQGENEQFF
>TRBJ2-5|TRBV7-9
CASRPKVGEFHETQYF
>TRBJ2-7|TRBV4-3
CASSLKTGGRNEQYF
>TRBJ1-5|TRBV19
CASSQGDKNQPQHF
>TRBJ2-2|TRBV5-4
CASSLVRTGELFF
>TRBJ1-3|TRBV12-5
CARERGPSRVTIYF
>TRBJ2-7|TRBV7-2
CASTGTATSGEQYF
>TRBJ1-4|TRBV15
CATSRESGPGFF
>TRBJ1-4|TRBV9
CASSTSHGKLFF
>TRBJ1-6|TRBV7-9
CASGRDSSYNSPLHF
>TRBJ2-4|TRBV30
CAWSDPSPGLSRRF
>TRBJ1-1|TRBV6-6
CASSYVDRVGTEAFF
>TRBJ2-1|TRBV14
CASSPWESSYNEQFF
>TRBJ1-1|TRBV6-5
CASSYSTGQTEAFF
>TRBJ1-6|TRBV19
CATGDRVKSPLHF
>TRBJ2-2|TRBV9
CASSVGPGELFF
>TRBJ1-2|TRBV6-6
CASSYSGQVGGYTF
>TRBJ2-5|TRBV18
CASSTGLRETQYF
>TRBJ1-2|TRBV21-1
CASSKDYNYGYTF
>TRBJ1-1|TRBV27
CASSTLGPSLEAFF
>TRBJ2-7|TRBV27
CASSFGGGASYEQYF
>TRBJ1-4|TRBV7-9
CASSPRQRGRATNEKLFF
>TRBJ1-2|TRBV27
CASSPGYGGIYGYTF
>TRBJ1-2|TRBV30
CAWSDRGDYGYTF
>TRBJ2-1|TRBV5-1
CASSLVDRASEQFF